This T cell receptor beta chain was recovered during a study of cytomegalovirus exposure and HLA in healthy donors. This clone appeared a single time. Its antigen remains unknown. General observations from the study: The investigators catalogued under 200 TCR beta chains as cytomegalovirus-associated. Rare TCR sequences dominated, though some public TCRs recurred in many donors.

This table comes from immunoSEQ multiplex PCR, and its TCRdb copy is limited to in-frame clones, with some not included. Found here are more than 45,000 clones, 90% to 95% of them singletons; the top ten hold approximately 2%. V lost 6 bases and J 2 bases, leaving 10 bases between the germline ends. This CDR3 has 13 residues. The germline CDR1 and CDR2 sequences are MNHNS and SASEGT. Sequenced material: PBMCs. The receptor was isolated from a woman between 25 and 40 years old in good health and CMV-seronegative. The gene calls are TRBV6-1 and TRBJ2-5, with D perhaps matching TRBD2 (6 bases). The CDR3: CASSGTFQETQYF. CDR3 nucleotides: TGTGCCAGCAGCGGGACTTTTCAAGAGACCCAGTACTTC.